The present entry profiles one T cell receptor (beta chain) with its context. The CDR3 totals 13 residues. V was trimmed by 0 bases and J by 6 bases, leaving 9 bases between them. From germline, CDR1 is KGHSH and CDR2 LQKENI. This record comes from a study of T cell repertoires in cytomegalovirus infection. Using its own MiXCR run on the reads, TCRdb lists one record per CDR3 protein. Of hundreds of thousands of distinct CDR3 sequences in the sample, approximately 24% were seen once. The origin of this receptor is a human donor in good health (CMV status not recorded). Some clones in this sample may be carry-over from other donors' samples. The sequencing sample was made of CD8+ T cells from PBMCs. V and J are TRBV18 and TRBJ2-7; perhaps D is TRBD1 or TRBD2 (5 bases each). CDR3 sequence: CASSPPGPSEQYF. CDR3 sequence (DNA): TGTGCCAGCTCACCACCGGGACCGAGCGAGCAGTACTTC.